The TCR beta chain described here comes from a study of a mutant IDH1 vaccine in newly diagnosed glioma. Time point meaning: baseline, week 1 (first vaccination visit). Noted treatment: pre-vaccination baseline after standard-of-care therapy. Only in-frame clones appear in the TCRdb table, and some are missing; sequencing was by immunoSEQ multiplex PCR. The data show some 67,000 clones, over 70% seen once. CDR1 and CDR2 from the germline V gene are SGHRS and YFSETQ. CDR3 length equals 16 residues. This clone was observed once. One end of the junction does not line up with germline, which may come from a read error.

Source: peripheral blood mononuclear cells (PBMCs), taken from a glioma patient treated with radiotherapy, temozolomide or both. This TCR derives from a woman aged 18-29 years with glioma. Some clones in this sample may be carry-over from other donors' samples. V gene TRBV5-1 combines with J gene TRBJ2-7, with 7 bases identical to TRBD1. CDR3 sequence: CASGLEGQASSYEQYF. The CDR3 nucleotides are TGCGCCAGCGGCTTGGAAGGACAGGCCAGCTCCTACGAGCAGTACTTC.